In its sample, the clone carrying this T cell receptor beta chain was seen a few times. The data are from a study of spatial heterogeneity in lung cancer. Overall study context: Each time, sequencing found more beta-chain sequences than alpha-chain sequences.

TCRdb called the 5' RACE reads again in MiXCR, with one record for every CDR3 protein. The data contain 20,000 to 25,000 distinct CDR3 sequences, roughly a tenth of them singletons. Noted time point: blood at routine non-recurrence follow-up after resection. Whole RNA, which was extracted from tumor, nontumor lung tissue or frozen PBMC, was sequenced without any cell sorting. The CDR3 has 13 residues. CDR1 is MNHEY and CDR2 is SMNVEV in the germline V gene (reference sequence). V dropped 2 bases and J dropped 8 bases, with 12 bases sitting between them. The TCR sequence derives from a male donor with early-stage non-small cell lung cancer. The material sequenced was PBMCs, taken at follow-up. The chain is built from TRBV27 and TRBJ1-2; D is ambiguous. The DNA of the CDR3 is TGTGCCAGCAGTTTAGGCAGACACGGAGGCTACACCTTC. This gives the protein CASSLGRHGGYTF.